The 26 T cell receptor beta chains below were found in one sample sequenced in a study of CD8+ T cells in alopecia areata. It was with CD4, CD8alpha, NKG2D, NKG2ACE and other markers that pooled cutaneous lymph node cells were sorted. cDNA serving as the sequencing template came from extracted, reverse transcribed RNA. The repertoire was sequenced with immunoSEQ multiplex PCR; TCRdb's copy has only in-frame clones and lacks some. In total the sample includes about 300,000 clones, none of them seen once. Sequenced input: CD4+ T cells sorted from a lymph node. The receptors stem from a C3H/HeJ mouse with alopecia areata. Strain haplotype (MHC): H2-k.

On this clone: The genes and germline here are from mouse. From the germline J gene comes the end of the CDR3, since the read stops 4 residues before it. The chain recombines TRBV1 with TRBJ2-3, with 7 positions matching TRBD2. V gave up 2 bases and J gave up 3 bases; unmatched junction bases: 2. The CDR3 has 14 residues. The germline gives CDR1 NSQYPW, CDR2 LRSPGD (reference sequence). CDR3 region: CTCSASWGAETLYF. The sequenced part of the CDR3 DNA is TGCACCTGCAGTGCAAGCTGGGGGGCAGAA.

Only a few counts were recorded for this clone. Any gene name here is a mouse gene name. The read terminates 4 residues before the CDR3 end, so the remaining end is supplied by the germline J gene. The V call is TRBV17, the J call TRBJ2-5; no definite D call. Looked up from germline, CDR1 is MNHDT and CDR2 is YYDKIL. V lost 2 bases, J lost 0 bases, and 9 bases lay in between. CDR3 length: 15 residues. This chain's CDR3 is CASSRPARNQDTQYF. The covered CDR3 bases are TGTGCTAGCAGTAGACCGGCCAGGAACCAAGAC.

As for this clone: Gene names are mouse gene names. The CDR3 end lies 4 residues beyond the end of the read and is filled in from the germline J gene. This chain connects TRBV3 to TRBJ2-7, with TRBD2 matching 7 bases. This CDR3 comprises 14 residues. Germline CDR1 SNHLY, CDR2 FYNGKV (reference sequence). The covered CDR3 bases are TGTGCCAGCAGCTTAGCTGGGGGGTCTTAT. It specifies CASSLAGGSY. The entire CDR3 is CASSLAGGSYEQYF.

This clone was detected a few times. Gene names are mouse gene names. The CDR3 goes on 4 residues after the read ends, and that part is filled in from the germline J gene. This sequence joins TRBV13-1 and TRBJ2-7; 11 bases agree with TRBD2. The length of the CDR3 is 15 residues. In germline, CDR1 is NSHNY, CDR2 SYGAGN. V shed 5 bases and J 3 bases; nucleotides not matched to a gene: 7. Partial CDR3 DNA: TGTGCCAGCAGCCCTCCGGGACTGGGGGTCTAT. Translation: CASSPPGLGVY. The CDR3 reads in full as CASSPPGLGVYEQYF.

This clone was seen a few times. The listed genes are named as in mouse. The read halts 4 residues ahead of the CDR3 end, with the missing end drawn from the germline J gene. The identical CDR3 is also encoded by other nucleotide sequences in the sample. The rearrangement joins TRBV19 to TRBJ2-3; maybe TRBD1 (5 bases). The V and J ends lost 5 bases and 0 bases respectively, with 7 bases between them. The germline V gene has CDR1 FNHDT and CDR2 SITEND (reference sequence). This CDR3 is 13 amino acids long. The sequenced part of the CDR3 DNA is TGTGCCAGCAGCCCAGGGAGTGCAGAA. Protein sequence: CASSPGSAE. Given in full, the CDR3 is CASSPGSAETLYF.

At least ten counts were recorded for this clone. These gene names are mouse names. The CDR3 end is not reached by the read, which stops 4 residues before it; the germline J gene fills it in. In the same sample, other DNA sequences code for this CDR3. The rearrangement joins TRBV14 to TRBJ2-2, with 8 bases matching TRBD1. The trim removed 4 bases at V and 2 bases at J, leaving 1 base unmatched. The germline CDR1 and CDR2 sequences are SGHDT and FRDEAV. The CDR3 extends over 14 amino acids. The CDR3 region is CASSRTGNTGQLYF. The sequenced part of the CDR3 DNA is TGTGCCAGCAGTCGGACAGGGAACACCGGG.

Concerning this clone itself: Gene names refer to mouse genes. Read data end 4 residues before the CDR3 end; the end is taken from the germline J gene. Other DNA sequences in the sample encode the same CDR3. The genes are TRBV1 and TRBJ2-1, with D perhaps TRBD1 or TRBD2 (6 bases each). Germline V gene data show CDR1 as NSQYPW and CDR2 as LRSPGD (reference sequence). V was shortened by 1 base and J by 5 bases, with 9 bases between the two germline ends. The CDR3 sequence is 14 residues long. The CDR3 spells CTCSAGGRDAEQFF. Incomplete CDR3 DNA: TGCACCTGCAGTGCAGGGGGGCGCGATGCT.

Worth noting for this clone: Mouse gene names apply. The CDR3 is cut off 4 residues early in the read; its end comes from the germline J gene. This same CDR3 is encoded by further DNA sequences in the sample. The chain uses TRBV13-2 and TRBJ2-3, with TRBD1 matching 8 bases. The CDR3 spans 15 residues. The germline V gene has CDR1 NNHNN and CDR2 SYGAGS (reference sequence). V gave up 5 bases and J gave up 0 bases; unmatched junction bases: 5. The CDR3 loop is CASGRTGSSAETLYF. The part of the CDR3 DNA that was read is TGTGCCAGCGGGCGGACAGGGAGTAGTGCAGAA.

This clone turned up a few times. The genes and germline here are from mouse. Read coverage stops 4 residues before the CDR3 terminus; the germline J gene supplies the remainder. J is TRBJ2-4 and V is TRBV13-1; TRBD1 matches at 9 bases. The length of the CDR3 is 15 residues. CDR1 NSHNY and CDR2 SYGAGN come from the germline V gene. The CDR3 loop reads CASSDVGTGRNTLYF. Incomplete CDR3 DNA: TGTGCCAGCAGTGATGTTGGGACAGGGAGAAAC.

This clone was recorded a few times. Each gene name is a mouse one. Here the CDR3 reads CASGDAFPGGYAEQFF. CDR3 DNA, as far as it was read: TGTGCCAGCGGTGATGCATTTCCGGGGGGATATGCT. The rearrangement joins TRBV13-2 to TRBJ2-1; maybe TRBD2 (6 bases). Coverage ceases 4 residues before the CDR3 finishes, and the germline J gene fills in the end. Germline CDR1 and CDR2: NNHNN and SYGAGS (reference sequence). The V end was cut by 0 bases, the J end by 4 bases, with 14 bases between. The CDR3 is 16 amino acids.

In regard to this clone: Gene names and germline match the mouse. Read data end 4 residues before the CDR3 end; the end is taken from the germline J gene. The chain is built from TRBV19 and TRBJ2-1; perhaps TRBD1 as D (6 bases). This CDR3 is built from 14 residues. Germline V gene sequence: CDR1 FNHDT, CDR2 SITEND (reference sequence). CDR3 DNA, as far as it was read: TGTGCCAGCAGTACCCCCTCAACAGGGACT. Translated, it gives CASSTPSTGT. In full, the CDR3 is CASSTPSTGTEQFF.

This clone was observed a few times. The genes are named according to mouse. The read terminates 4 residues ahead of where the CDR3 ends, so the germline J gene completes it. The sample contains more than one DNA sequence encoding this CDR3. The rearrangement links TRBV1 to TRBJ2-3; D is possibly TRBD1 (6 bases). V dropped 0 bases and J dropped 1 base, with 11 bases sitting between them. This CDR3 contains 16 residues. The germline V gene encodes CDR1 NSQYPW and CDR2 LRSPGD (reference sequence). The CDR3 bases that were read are TGCACCTGCAGTGCAGAGGGACAAGGGGGTGCAGAA. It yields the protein CTCSAEGQGGAE. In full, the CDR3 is CTCSAEGQGGAETLYF.

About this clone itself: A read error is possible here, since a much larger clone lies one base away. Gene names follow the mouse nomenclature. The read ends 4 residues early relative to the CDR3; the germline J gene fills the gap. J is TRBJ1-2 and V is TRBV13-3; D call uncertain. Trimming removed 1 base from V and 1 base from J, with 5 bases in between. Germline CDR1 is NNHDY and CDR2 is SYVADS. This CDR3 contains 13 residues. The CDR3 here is CASSDNKNSDYTF. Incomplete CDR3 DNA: TGTGCCAGCAGTGATAACAAAAACTCC.

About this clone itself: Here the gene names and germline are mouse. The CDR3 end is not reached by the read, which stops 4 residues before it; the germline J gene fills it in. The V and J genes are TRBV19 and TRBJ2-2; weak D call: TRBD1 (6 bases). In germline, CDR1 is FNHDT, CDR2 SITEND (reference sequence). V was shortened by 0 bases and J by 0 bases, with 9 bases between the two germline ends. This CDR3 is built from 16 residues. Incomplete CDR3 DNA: TGTGCCAGCAGTATAGCACACAGGGCAAACACCGGG. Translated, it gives CASSIAHRANTG. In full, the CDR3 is CASSIAHRANTGQLYF. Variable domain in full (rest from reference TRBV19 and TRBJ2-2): GGIITQTPKFLIGQEGQKLTLKCQQNFNHDTMYWYRQDSGKGLRLIYYSITENDLQKGDLSEGYDASREKKSSFSLTVTSAQKNEMAVFLCASSIAHRANTGQLYFGEGSKLTVL.

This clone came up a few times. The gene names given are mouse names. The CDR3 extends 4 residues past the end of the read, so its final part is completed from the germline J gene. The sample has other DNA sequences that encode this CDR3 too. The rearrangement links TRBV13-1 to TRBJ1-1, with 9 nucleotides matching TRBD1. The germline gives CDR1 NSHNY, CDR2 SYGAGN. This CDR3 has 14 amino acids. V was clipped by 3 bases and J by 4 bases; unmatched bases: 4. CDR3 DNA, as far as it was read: TGTGCCAGCAGTGTTACAGGGGGCACCACA. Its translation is CASSVTGGTT. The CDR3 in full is CASSVTGGTTEVFF.

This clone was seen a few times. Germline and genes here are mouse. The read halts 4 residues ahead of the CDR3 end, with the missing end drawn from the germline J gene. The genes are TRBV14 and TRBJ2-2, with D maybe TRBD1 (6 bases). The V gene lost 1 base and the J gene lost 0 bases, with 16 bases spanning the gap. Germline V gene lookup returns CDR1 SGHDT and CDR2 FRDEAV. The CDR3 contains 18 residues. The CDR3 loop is CASSFPTSGTTNTGQLYF. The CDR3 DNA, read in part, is TGTGCCAGCAGTTTCCCAACGTCCGGGACAACAAACACCGGG.

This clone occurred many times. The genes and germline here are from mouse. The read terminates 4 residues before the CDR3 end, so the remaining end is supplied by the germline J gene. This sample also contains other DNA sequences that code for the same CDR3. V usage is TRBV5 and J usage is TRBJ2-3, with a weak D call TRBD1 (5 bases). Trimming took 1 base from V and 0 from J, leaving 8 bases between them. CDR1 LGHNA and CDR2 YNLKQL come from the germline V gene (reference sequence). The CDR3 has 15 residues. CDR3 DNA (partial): TGTGCCAGCAGCCAAGGGACAACTAGTGCAGAA. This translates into CASSQGTTSAE. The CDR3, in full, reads CASSQGTTSAETLYF.

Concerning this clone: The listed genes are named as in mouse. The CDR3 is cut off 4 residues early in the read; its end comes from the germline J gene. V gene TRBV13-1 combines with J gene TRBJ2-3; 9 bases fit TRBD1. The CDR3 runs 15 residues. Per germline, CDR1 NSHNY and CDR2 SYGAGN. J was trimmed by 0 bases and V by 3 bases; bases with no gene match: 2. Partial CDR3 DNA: TGTGCCAGCAGTGCAGACAGGGGGAGTGCAGAA. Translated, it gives CASSADRGSAE. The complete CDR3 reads CASSADRGSAETLYF.

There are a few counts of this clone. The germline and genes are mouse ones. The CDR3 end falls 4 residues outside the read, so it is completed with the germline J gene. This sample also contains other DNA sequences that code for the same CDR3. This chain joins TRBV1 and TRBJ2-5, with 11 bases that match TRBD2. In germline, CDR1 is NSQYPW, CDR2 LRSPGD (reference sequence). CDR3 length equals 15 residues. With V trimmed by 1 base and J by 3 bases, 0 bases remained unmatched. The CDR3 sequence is CTCSAGLGGQDTQYF. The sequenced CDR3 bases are TGCACCTGCAGTGCAGGACTGGGGGGGCAAGAC.

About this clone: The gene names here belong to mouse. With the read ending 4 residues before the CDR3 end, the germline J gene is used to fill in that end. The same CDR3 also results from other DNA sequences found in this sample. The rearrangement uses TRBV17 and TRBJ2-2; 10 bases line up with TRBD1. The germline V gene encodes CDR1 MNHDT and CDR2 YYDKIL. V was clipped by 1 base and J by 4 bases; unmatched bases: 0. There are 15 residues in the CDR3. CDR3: CASSRGTGGTGQLYF. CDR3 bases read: TGTGCTAGCAGTAGAGGGACAGGGGGCACCGGG.

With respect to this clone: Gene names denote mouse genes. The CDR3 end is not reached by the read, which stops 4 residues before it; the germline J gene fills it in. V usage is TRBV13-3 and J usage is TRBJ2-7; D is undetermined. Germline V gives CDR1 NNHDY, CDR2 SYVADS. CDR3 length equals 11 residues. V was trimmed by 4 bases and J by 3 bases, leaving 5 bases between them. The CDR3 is CASSPVYEQYF. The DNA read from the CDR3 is TGTGCCAGCAGTCCAGTCTAT.

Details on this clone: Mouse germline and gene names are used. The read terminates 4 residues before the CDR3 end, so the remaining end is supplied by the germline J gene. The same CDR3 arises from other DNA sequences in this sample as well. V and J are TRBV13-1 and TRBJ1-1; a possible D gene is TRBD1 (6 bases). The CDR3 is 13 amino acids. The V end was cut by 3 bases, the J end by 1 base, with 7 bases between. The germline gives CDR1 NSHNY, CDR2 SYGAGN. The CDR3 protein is CASSGGGNTEVFF. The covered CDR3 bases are TGTGCCAGCAGTGGAGGGGGAAACACA.

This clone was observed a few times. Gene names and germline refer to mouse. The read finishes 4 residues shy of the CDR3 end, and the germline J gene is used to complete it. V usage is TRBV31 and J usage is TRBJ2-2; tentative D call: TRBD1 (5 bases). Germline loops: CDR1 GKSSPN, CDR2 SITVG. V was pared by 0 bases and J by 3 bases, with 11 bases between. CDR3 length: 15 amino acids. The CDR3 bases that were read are TGTGCCTGGAGTCTTGCAGGGAGGCACACCGGG. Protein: CAWSLAGRHTG. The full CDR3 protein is CAWSLAGRHTGQLYF.

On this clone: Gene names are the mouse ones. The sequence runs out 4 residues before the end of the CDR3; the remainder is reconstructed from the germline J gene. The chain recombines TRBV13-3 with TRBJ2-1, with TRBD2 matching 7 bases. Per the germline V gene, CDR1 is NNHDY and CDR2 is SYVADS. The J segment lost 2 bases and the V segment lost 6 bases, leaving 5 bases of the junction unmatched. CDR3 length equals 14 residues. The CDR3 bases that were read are TGTGCCAGCAAACTGGGGTATGACTATGCT. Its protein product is CASKLGYDYA. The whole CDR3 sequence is CASKLGYDYAEQFF.

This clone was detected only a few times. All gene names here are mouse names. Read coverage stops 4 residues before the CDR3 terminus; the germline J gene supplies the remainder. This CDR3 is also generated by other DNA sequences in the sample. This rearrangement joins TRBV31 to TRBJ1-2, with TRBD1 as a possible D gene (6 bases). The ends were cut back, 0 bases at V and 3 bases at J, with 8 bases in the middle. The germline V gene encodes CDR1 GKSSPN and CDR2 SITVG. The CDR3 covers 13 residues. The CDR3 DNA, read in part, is TGTGCCTGGAGTCTACAGGGAGACTCC. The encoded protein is CAWSLQGDS. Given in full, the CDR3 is CAWSLQGDSDYTF. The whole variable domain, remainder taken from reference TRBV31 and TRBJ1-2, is AQTIHQWPVAEIKAVGSPLSLGCTIKGKSSPNLYWYWQATGGTLQQLFYSITVGQVESVVQLNLSASRPKDDQFILSTEKLLLSHSGFYLCAWSLQGDSDYTFGSGTRLLVI.

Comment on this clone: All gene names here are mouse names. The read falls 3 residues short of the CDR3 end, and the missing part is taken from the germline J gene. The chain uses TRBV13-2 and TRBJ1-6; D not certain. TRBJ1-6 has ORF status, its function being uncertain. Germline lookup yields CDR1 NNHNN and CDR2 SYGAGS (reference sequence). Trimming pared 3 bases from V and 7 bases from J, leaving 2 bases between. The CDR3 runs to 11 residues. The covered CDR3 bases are TGTGCCAGCGGTGTGAATTCGCCC. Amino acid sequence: CASGVNSP. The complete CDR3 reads CASGVNSPLYF.